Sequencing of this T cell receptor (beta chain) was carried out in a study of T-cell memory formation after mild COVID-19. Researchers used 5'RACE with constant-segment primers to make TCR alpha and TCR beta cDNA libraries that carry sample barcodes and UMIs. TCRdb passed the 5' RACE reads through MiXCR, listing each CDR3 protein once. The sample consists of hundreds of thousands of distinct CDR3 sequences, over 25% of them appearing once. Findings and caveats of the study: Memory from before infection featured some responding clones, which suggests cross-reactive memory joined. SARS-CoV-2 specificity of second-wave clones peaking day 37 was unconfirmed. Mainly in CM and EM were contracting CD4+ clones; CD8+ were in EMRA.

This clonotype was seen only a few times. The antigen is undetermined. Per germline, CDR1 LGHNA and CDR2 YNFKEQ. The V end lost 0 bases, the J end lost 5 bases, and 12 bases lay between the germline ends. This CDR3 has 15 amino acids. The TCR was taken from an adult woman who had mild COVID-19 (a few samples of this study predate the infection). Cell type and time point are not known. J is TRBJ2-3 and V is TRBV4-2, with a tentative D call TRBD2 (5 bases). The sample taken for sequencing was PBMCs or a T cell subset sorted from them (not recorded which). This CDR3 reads CASSQELGILDTQYF. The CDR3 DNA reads TGTGCCAGCAGCCAAGAACTAGGTATCTTAGATACGCAGTATTTT.